One and the same sample provided the 25 T cell receptor beta chains below, sequenced in a study of blood T cell repertoires in COVID-19. Profiled with immunoSEQ multiplex PCR; TCRdb holds only in-frame clones, not every one. The sample has about 250,000 clones; about four fifths are singletons. Sequenced material: peripheral blood. These receptors were taken from a man at least 80 years old with acute or convalescent COVID-19.

The chain recombines TRBV10-3 with TRBJ1-2, with D possibly TRBD1 on 6 matching bases. V was clipped by 4 bases and J by 8 bases, with 14 bases between them. Germline values: CDR1 ENHRY, CDR2 SYGVKD. This CDR3 region has 13 residues. CDR3 nucleotides: TGTGCCATCAGTGGTTCTTCAGGGGTCGGCTACACCTTC. Its protein is CAISGSSGVGYTF.

The chain links TRBV13 to TRBJ1-6; 7 nucleotides agree with TRBD1. CDR3 length: 19 amino acids. J lost 0 bases, V lost 2 bases, and 10 bases had no gene match. The germline V gene encodes CDR1 PRHDT and CDR2 FYEKMQ (reference sequence). The CDR3 loop is CASSLRVSGGGSYNSPLHF. CDR3 nucleotides: TGTGCCAGCAGCTTAAGGGTGTCAGGGGGAGGCTCCTATAATTCACCCCTCCACTTT.

The gene calls are TRBV24-1 and TRBJ2-2; 8 nucleotides align to TRBD2. Germline-derived CDR1 and CDR2 are KGHDR and SFDVKD. The ends lost 9 bases at V and 7 bases at J; junction bases unmatched: 0. The CDR3 contains 11 residues. CDR3 coding DNA: TGTGCCACCCGGGGGGGCGGGGAGCTGTTTTTT. It yields the protein CATRGGGELFF.

There are a few counts of this clone. The chain employs TRBV27 and TRBJ1-5; D not certain. Germline V gene lookup returns CDR1 MNHEY and CDR2 SMNVEV (reference sequence). Trimming left V 5 bases short and J 3 bases short, with 14 bases between. This CDR3 has 15 amino acids. The CDR3 spells CASSPVKNYNQPQHF. In DNA form, the CDR3 reads TGTGCCAGCAGTCCAGTTAAAAACTACAATCAGCCCCAGCATTTT.

The CDR3 reads CASSPPTGTRYNEQFF. The CDR3 nucleotides read TGTGCCAGCTCACCACCGACTGGGACTAGATACAATGAGCAGTTCTTC. This sequence joins TRBV18 and TRBJ2-1; 8 positions match TRBD2. Looked up from germline, CDR1 is KGHSH and CDR2 is LQKENI. This CDR3 region has 16 residues. Germline trimming cut 0 bases from V and 4 bases from J; bases unmatched to any gene: 5.

The chain combines TRBV12-3 or TRBV12-4 with TRBJ2-5, with 8 bases matching TRBD1. The CDR3 extends over 12 amino acids. The V and J ends lost 6 bases and 5 bases, in that order; junction bases with no gene match: 2. CDR3 bases: TGTGCCAGCAGGAACAGGGGGGAGACCCAGTACTTC. Translating it yields CASRNRGETQYF.

The CDR3 is CASSVEGGTDTQYF. CDR3 coding DNA: TGTGCCAGCAGCGTAGAAGGGGGCACAGATACGCAGTATTTT. V is TRBV9 and J is TRBJ2-3; weak D call: TRBD1 (5 bases). The CDR3 is made up of 14 amino acids. CDR1 SGDLS and CDR2 YYNGEE come from the germline V gene. With 0 bases removed from V and 1 base from J, the gap between germline ends came to 6 bases. The whole variable domain, remainder taken from reference TRBV9 and TRBJ2-3, is DSGVTQTPKHLITATGQRVTLRCSPRSGDLSVYWYQQSLDQGLQFLIQYYNGEERAKGNILERFSAQQFPDLHSELNLSSLELGDSALYFCASSVEGGTDTQYFGPGTRLTVL.

V usage is TRBV6-5 and J usage is TRBJ2-3; TRBD2 might be the D (7 bases). Trimming cost V 5 bases and J 1 base, with 10 bases left between them. Germline CDR1 and CDR2: MNHEY and SVGAGI. There are 14 residues in the CDR3. CDR3 region: CASSHGGRTDTQYF. DNA for the CDR3: TGTGCCAGCAGTCACGGGGGGCGCACAGATACGCAGTATTTT.

This chain joins TRBV4-2 and TRBJ2-2; 11 bases are a match to TRBD2. The germline V gene has CDR1 LGHNA and CDR2 YNFKEQ. The junction had 10 bases not matched to a gene; V was cut back by 0 bases and J by 7 bases. The CDR3 sequence is 18 residues long. In DNA, the CDR3 is TGTGCCAGCAGCCAAGACTCACTAGCGGGGGCGCAGGGCGGGGAGCTGTTTTTT. This gives the protein CASSQDSLAGAQGGELFF.

The chain has TRBV5-1 and TRBJ2-5; 10 bases line up with TRBD2. The length of the CDR3 is 15 residues. Germline loops: CDR1 SGHRS, CDR2 YFSETQ. J gave up 4 bases and V 4 bases, and 7 bases lay outside the gene matches. This CDR3 is CASSASSGSTETQYF. As DNA, the CDR3 is TGCGCCAGCAGCGCCTCTAGCGGGAGTACAGAGACCCAGTACTTC.

This chain links TRBV19 with TRBJ2-3, with 8 bases fitting TRBD1. The CDR3 is made up of 17 amino acids. Germline values: CDR1 LNHDA, CDR2 SQIVND (reference sequence). Trimming at V came to 0 bases and at J to 1 base, leaving 6 bases not matched to a gene. CDR3 loop: CASSIDGQGTGTDTQYF. CDR3 bases: TGTGCCAGTAGTATAGACGGACAGGGTACGGGCACAGATACGCAGTATTTT. The variable domain in full, with the rest retrieved from reference TRBV19 and TRBJ2-3, is DGGITQSPKYLFRKEGQNVTLSCEQNLNHDAMYWYRQDPGQGLRLIYYSQIVNDFQKGDIAEGYSVSREKKESFPLTVTSAQKNPTAFYLCASSIDGQGTGTDTQYFGPGTRLTVL.

The count of this clone is one. V and J are TRBV6-5 and TRBJ1-2; no clear D gene. Germline CDR1 is MNHEY and CDR2 is SVGAGI. V gave up 4 bases and J gave up 4 bases, with 13 bases separating them. The CDR3 spans 14 residues. The CDR3 DNA is TGTGCCAGCAGTTCGGAGGCCCGAGGCTATGGCTACACCTTC. This encodes CASSSEARGYGYTF.

The chain couples TRBV5-5 to TRBJ1-6; the D is unclear. This CDR3 has 15 amino acids. The V and J ends lost 3 bases and 10 bases respectively, with 17 bases between them. CDR1 and CDR2 from the germline V gene are SGHKS and YYEKEE (reference sequence). Here the CDR3 DNA reads TGTGCCAGCAGCTCGCGTGGCTCCCTCGGGTCACCCCTCCACTTT. Translating gives CASSSRGSLGSPLHF.

The chain links TRBV30 to TRBJ1-6; D gene uncertain. CDR1 is GTSNPN, CDR2 SVGIG, per germline (reference sequence). CDR3 length: 13 residues. V was clipped by 1 base and J by 6 bases, with 7 bases between them. The CDR3 region has the DNA TGTGCCTGGAGTGGCGATTTTAATTCACCCCTCCACTTT. This translates into CAWSGDFNSPLHF.

This chain links TRBV3-1 (or the pseudogene TRBV3-2) with TRBJ2-2, with D possibly being TRBD2 (6 bases). Deletions cut 6 bases from V and 7 bases from J, with 18 bases between. The V gene's germline CDR1 is LGHDT and CDR2 YNNKEL (reference sequence). The CDR3 is 15 residues long. CDR3 residues: CASSRTGTYGGELFF. CDR3 nucleotides: TGTGCCAGCAGTCGCACCGGGACTTACGGCGGGGAGCTGTTTTTT.

The chain employs TRBV11-3 and TRBJ2-7; 13 nucleotides line up with TRBD2. Germline assignment: CDR1 SGHNT and CDR2 YENEEA. With 4 bases clipped from V and 7 bases from J, the junction kept 7 bases outside the gene matches. The CDR3 totals 15 residues. CDR3 nucleotides: TGTGCCAGCAGCTCTGGACTAGCGGGAGTAGGGGAGCAGTACTTC. Amino acid sequence: CASSSGLAGVGEQYF.

Only a few counts were recorded for this clone. The chain has TRBV9 and TRBJ1-2; 7 bases fit TRBD1. This CDR3 contains 15 residues. Trimming cost V 4 bases and J 2 bases; bases outside gene matches: 8. CDR1 is SGDLS and CDR2 is YYNGEE in the germline V gene. CDR3 amino acids: CASSRDSSVNYGYTF. For the CDR3, the DNA is TGTGCCAGCAGCCGGGACAGTAGTGTGAACTATGGCTACACCTTC.

The V and J genes are TRBV18 and TRBJ1-4, with D unclear. The CDR3 spans 17 residues. V was pared by 3 bases and J by 0 bases, with 14 bases between. Germline loops: CDR1 KGHSH, CDR2 LQKENI. In DNA, the CDR3 is TGTGCCAGCTCACCTCAGGCATCCGGTGCAACTAATGAAAAACTGTTTTTT. Translation: CASSPQASGATNEKLFF. Looking up the rest from reference TRBV18 and TRBJ1-4 gives the full variable domain: NAGVMQNPRHLVRRRGQEARLRCSPMKGHSHVYWYRQLPEEGLKFMVYLQKENIIDESGMPKERFSAEFPKEGPSILRIQQVVRGDSAAYFCASSPQASGATNEKLFFGSGTQLSVL.

The V and J genes are TRBV2 and TRBJ2-7, with D unclear. CDR1 is SNHLY and CDR2 is FYNNEI in the germline V gene. V was pared by 5 bases and J by 3 bases, with 14 bases between. This CDR3 is built from 14 residues. CDR3 protein: CASSTRGNYYEQYF. CDR3 coding DNA: TGTGCCAGCAGTACGCGAGGCAACTACTACGAGCAGTACTTC.

This clone appeared once. This chain connects TRBV5-1 to TRBJ2-7; D possibly uses TRBD1 or TRBD2 (6 bases each). Germline V gene sequence: CDR1 SGHRS, CDR2 YFSETQ. CDR3 length: 15 amino acids. Trimming left V 4 bases short and J 9 bases short, with 23 bases between. The chain's CDR3 is CASSLEGTRDNWQYF. The CDR3 DNA is TGCGCCAGCAGCCTGGAGGGCACCAGGGACAACTGGCAGTACTTC.

The CDR3 region has the DNA TGTGCCAGCGGATCGACAGGGCCGATCTCTGGGGCCAACGTCCTGACTTTC. Translation gives CASGSTGPISGANVLTF. J is TRBJ2-6 and V is TRBV2; 7 nucleotides align to TRBD1. The trim removed 8 bases at V and 0 bases at J, leaving 10 bases unmatched. The CDR3 has 17 amino acids. CDR1 and CDR2 from the germline V gene are SNHLY and FYNNEI.

The CDR3 protein is CASSAQVLSGRTNEQYF. The CDR3 DNA is TGTGCCAGCAGTGCACAGGTCCTCAGCGGGAGGACAAACGAGCAGTACTTC. J is TRBJ2-7 and V is TRBV25-1, with 9 bases matching TRBD2. V shed 4 bases and J 5 bases; nucleotides not matched to a gene: 15. The CDR3 runs to 17 residues. Looked up from germline, CDR1 is MGHDK and CDR2 is SYGVNS.

The chain carries TRBV2 and TRBJ2-3, with 11 bases matching TRBD2. This CDR3 has 16 amino acids. Germline V lookup: CDR1 SNHLY, CDR2 FYNNEI. V dropped 5 bases and J dropped 0; count of bases not matched to a gene: 4. CDR3 DNA sequence: TGTGCCAGCAGTCCCGGGACTAGCGGAAGCACAGATACGCAGTATTTT. Its translation: CASSPGTSGSTDTQYF.

The chain carries TRBV4-1 and TRBJ1-5; 12 bases align to TRBD1. Germline CDR1 is MGHRA and CDR2 is YSYEKL. V shed 4 bases and J 4 bases; nucleotides not matched to a gene: 11. The CDR3 loop spans 18 amino acids. CDR3 sequence (DNA): TGCGCCAGCAGCCCGACCGGGACAGGGGGCAAATGGAATCAGCCCCAGCATTTT. It codes for CASSPTGTGGKWNQPQHF.

The chain recombines TRBV7-8 with TRBJ1-6, with D hard to call. Germline CDR1 reads SGHVS; CDR2 reads FQNEAQ. CDR3 length: 14 amino acids. Trimming cost V 3 bases and J 0 bases, with 3 bases left between them. CDR3: CASSFSSYNSPLHF. CDR3 DNA sequence: TGTGCCAGCAGCTTCAGCTCCTATAATTCACCCCTCCACTTT.